The rows below give T cell receptor beta chains drawn from one sample of a study of shared T cell receptors in the human thymus. Here immunoSEQ multiplex PCR was the method, and the copy in TCRdb shows in-frame clones only, minus some. The table records hundreds of thousands of clones, around 95% of them present only once. The sequencing sample was made of thymocytes. These receptors were taken from a human donor. The CDR3 runs from the conserved cysteine through the conserved F or W. D genes are given only for firm matches. Size is stated for part of the rows, as once, few or many counts, or as a class when the clone is expanded.

d_call	v_call	clone_size	j_call	cdr3_aa	cdr3_nt
NA	TRBV7-9	NA	TRBJ2-3	CAPNPSGTDTQYF	TGTGCCCCCAACCCGTCGGGCACAGATACGCAGTATTTT
TRBD1	TRBV28	NA	TRBJ2-5	CASSPRQGVGETQYF	TGTGCCAGCAGCCCTAGACAGGGGGTCGGCGAGACCCAGTACTTC
NA	TRBV13	NA	TRBJ2-3	CASSLGRGTDTQYF	TGTGCCAGCAGCTTAGGACGGGGCACAGATACGCAGTATTTT
TRBD1	TRBV28	NA	TRBJ2-7	CASSPALGQVLILSYEQYF	TGTGCCAGCAGTCCCGCCCTGGGACAGGTGTTAATTTTGTCCTACGAGCAGTACTTC
NA	TRBV27	NA	TRBJ1-2	CASSFLTGDGYTF	TGTGCCAGCAGTTTCTTGACTGGGGATGGCTACACCTTC
NA	TRBV19	once	TRBJ2-2	CASSVRVLGHSGELFF	TGTGCCAGTAGTGTCAGGGTACTGGGGCACAGCGGGGAGCTGTTTTTT
NA	TRBV27	few	TRBJ2-3	CASSSPSLLGRTDTQYF	TGTGCCAGCAGCTCACCCTCCCTTTTGGGTCGCACAGATACGCAGTATTTT
NA	TRBV7-2	NA	TRBJ1-4	CASSKGATNEKLFF	TGTGCCAGCAGCAAAGGGGCAACTAATGAAAAACTGTTTTTT
TRBD2	TRBV4-1	NA	TRBJ2-1	CASSHPVRGRVNEQFF	TGCGCCAGCAGCCACCCCGTTCGGGGGAGGGTAAATGAGCAGTTCTTC
TRBD1	TRBV14	few	TRBJ2-5	CASSQEKQGGETQYF	TGTGCCAGCAGCCAAGAAAAACAGGGGGGAGAGACCCAGTACTTC